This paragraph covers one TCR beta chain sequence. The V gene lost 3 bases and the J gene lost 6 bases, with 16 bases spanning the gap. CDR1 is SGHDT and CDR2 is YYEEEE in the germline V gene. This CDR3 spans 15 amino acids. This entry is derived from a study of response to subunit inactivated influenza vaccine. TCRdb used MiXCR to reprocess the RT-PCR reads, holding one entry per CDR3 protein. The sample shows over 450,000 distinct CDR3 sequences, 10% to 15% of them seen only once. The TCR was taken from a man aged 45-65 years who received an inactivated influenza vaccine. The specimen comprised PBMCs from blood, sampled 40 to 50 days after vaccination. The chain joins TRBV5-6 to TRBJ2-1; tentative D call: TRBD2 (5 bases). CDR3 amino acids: CASSWRSPGGNEQFF. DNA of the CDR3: TGTGCCAGCAGCTGGAGGTCCCCTGGTGGCAATGAGCAGTTCTTC.